A single sample is the source of the 32 T cell receptor beta chains below, sequenced in a study of blood T cell repertoires in COVID-19. Data came from immunoSEQ multiplex PCR; TCRdb stores just in-frame clones and leaves some out. The top ten clones hold 2.5% to 3% of a sample with around 200,000 clones, around 88% of them seen once. The sequenced sample was peripheral blood. The receptors were sampled from a man between 45 and 60 years old with active or convalescent COVID-19.

The V call is TRBV6-2 or TRBV6-3, the J call TRBJ1-1; 9 bases align to TRBD1. The CDR3 is made up of 14 amino acids. Germline V gene lookup returns CDR1 MNHEY and CDR2 SVGEGT. Trimming took 5 bases from V and 5 from J; bases not matched to a gene: 6. The DNA for the CDR3 is TGTGCCAGCAGTCTACACAGGGGGCGGACTGAAGCTTTCTTT. Its protein product is CASSLHRGRTEAFF.

This chain uses TRBV7-9 with TRBJ2-3; no clear D. CDR1 is SEHNR and CDR2 is FQNEAQ in the germline V gene (reference sequence). The CDR3 covers 16 residues. The ends were cut back, 1 base at V and 1 base at J, with 12 bases in the middle. CDR3 amino acids: CASSLERKLRTDTQYF. The CDR3 nucleotides read TGTGCCAGCAGCTTAGAGAGGAAACTCCGCACAGATACGCAGTATTTT.

This clone was seen once. The rearrangement uses TRBV19 and TRBJ1-4; 7 bases match TRBD1. Per germline, CDR1 LNHDA and CDR2 SQIVND (reference sequence). The CDR3 is made up of 14 amino acids. With V trimmed by 10 bases and J by 8 bases, 13 bases remained unmatched. The CDR3 DNA follows: TGTGCCACCTCCCTCACGAGGGGGCCCGAAAAACTGTTTTTT. Encoded protein: CATSLTRGPEKLFF.

The CDR3 coding sequence is TGTGCCACCTCAAGGGTGGCTAGCGGGAGGATCCAAGAGACCCAGTACTTC. This encodes CATSRVASGRIQETQYF. The V gene is TRBV19, the J gene TRBJ2-5, with 11 bases fitting TRBD2. CDR3 length equals 17 residues. Germline CDR1 and CDR2: LNHDA and SQIVND (reference sequence). With 10 bases clipped from V and 1 base from J, the junction kept 14 bases outside the gene matches.

J is TRBJ1-3 and V is TRBV30; 8 bases line up with TRBD1. V lost 1 base and J lost 10; bases outside the gene matches: 3. The germline V gene has CDR1 GTSNPN and CDR2 SVGIG (reference sequence). This CDR3 is 12 amino acids long. The DNA of the CDR3 is TGTGCCTGGAGTGCCCGACAGGGGACCATATATTTT. Protein sequence: CAWSARQGTIYF.

The V gene is TRBV3-1 (or the pseudogene TRBV3-2), the J gene TRBJ1-1; D is unresolved. This CDR3 contains 13 residues. Germline V gene data show CDR1 as LGHDT and CDR2 as YNNKEL (reference sequence). V was cut by 4 bases and J by 11 bases, with 17 bases left in between. For the CDR3, the DNA is TGTGCCAGCAGCCGTCCACGCGGACTGTTTGCTTTCTTT. It yields the protein CASSRPRGLFAFF.

This clone was picked up one time. The chain is built from TRBV29-1 and TRBJ2-5, with 7 bases identical to TRBD1. Germline-derived CDR1 and CDR2 are SQVTM and ANQGSEA. V gave up 4 bases and J gave up 2 bases; unmatched junction bases: 4. There are 13 residues in the CDR3. This CDR3 is CSVAGTAQETQYF. CDR3 nucleotide sequence: TGCAGCGTTGCCGGGACAGCTCAAGAGACCCAGTACTTC. Supplemented by reference TRBV29-1 and TRBJ2-5, the full variable domain reads SAVISQKPSRDICQRGTSLTIQCQVDSQVTMMFWYRQQPGQSLTLIATANQGSEATYESGFVIDKFPISRPNLTFSTLTVSNMSPEDSSIYLCSVAGTAQETQYFGPGTRLLVL.

The chain uses TRBV7-2 and TRBJ2-1, with 8 bases that match TRBD2. With V trimmed by 5 bases and J by 5 bases, 8 bases remained unmatched. The CDR3 is made up of 15 amino acids. In germline, CDR1 is SGHTA, CDR2 FQGNSA. The CDR3 DNA follows: TGTGCCAGCAGCCACGGACTAGCCACGAACAATGAGCAGTTCTTC. It codes for CASSHGLATNNEQFF. The full variable domain, with the rest looked up from reference TRBV7-2 and TRBJ2-1, is GAGVSQSPSNKVTEKGKDVELRCDPISGHTALYWYRQSLGQGLEFLIYFQGNSAPDKSGLPSDRFSAERTGGSVSTLTIQRTQQEDSAVYLCASSHGLATNNEQFFGPGTRLTVL.

The rearrangement joins TRBV6-2 or TRBV6-3 to TRBJ2-6; 7 positions match TRBD1. V lost 4 bases, J lost 0 bases, and 9 bases stayed unmatched. The germline V gene has CDR1 MNHEY and CDR2 SVGEGT. The CDR3 sequence is 18 residues long. DNA for the CDR3: TGTGCCAGCAGTTCCTGGCGACAGGGATTCTCTGGGGCCAACGTCCTGACTTTC. This gives the protein CASSSWRQGFSGANVLTF.

V usage is TRBV5-1 and J usage is TRBJ1-1; the D gene is possibly TRBD1 (5 bases). The CDR3 sequence is 14 residues long. Trimming shortened V by 0 bases and J by 4 bases, and 10 bases separated the two germline ends. Looked up from germline, CDR1 is SGHRS and CDR2 is YFSETQ. The CDR3 coding sequence is TGCGCCAGCAGCTTGGCCTCAGGGTTCACTGAAGCTTTCTTT. Amino acids: CASSLASGFTEAFF.

This chain links TRBV24-1 with TRBJ2-1; the D gene is possibly TRBD2 (5 bases). The CDR3 totals 16 residues. CDR1 is KGHDR, CDR2 SFDVKD, per germline. V was shortened by 3 bases and J by 3 bases, with 14 bases between the two germline ends. CDR3 loop: CATSDQLLGSYNEQFF. The CDR3, as DNA: TGTGCCACCAGTGATCAACTTTTGGGGAGCTACAATGAGCAGTTCTTC.

The chain combines TRBV19 with TRBJ1-1; D ambiguous. Trimming pared 8 bases from V and 6 bases from J, leaving 13 bases between. The germline CDR1 and CDR2 sequences are LNHDA and SQIVND (reference sequence). The CDR3 sequence is 12 residues long. The CDR3 bases are TGTGCCAGTGGGAGTCACATTGCTGAAGCTTTCTTT. Translated: CASGSHIAEAFF.

This clone was counted only a few times. The rearrangement uses TRBV11-2 and TRBJ2-3; 11 bases are shared with TRBD2. CDR3 size: 16 residues. Germline V lookup: CDR1 SGHAT, CDR2 FQNNGV. V lost 4 bases and J lost 5; bases outside the gene matches: 8. The CDR3, as DNA: TGTGCCAGCAGCTGGGTGCTAGCGGGGGGTCTAGATACGCAGTATTTT. This translates into CASSWVLAGGLDTQYF. The variable domain in full, completed from reference TRBV11-2 and TRBJ2-3, reads EAGVAQSPRYKIIEKRQSVAFWCNPISGHATLYWYQQILGQGPKLLIQFQNNGVVDDSQLPKDRFSAERLKGVDSTLKIQPAKLEDSAVYLCASSWVLAGGLDTQYFGPGTRLTVL.

The V gene is TRBV18, the J gene TRBJ2-5; a possible D gene is TRBD1 (6 bases). The CDR3 extends over 13 amino acids. V lost 6 bases to trimming and J lost 5 bases, with 13 bases between them. Germline lookup yields CDR1 KGHSH and CDR2 LQKENI. The CDR3 is CASSSGEWETQYF. As DNA, the CDR3 is TGTGCCAGCTCTTCAGGGGAATGGGAGACCCAGTACTTC.

J is TRBJ2-3 and V is TRBV27; tentative D call: TRBD2 (5 bases). This CDR3 comprises 16 residues. CDR1 and CDR2 from the germline V gene are MNHEY and SMNVEV (reference sequence). Trimming left V 5 bases short and J 0 bases short, with 15 bases between. CDR3 coding DNA: TGTGCCAGCAGTCTTGGACTGATTCCGAGCACAGATACGCAGTATTTT. Its translation: CASSLGLIPSTDTQYF.

This clone showed up just a few times. V gene TRBV5-1 combines with J gene TRBJ1-2; no clear D. Germline V lookup: CDR1 SGHRS, CDR2 YFSETQ. V dropped 2 bases and J dropped 5 bases, with 7 bases sitting between them. The CDR3 length is 12 residues. The CDR3 sequence is CASSLPGYGYTF. The CDR3 DNA reads as TGCGCCAGCAGCTTACCGGGTTATGGCTACACCTTC.

The rearrangement uses TRBV10-1 and TRBJ2-1; 9 bases align to TRBD2. The CDR3 has 17 amino acids. Germline trimming cut 0 bases from V and 2 bases from J; bases unmatched to any gene: 5. Germline lookup yields CDR1 WNHNN and CDR2 SYGVQD (reference sequence). CDR3 protein: CASSESKTSGPYNEQFF. CDR3 sequence (DNA): TGCGCCAGCAGTGAGTCCAAGACTAGCGGCCCCTACAATGAGCAGTTCTTC.

The CDR3: CASSERTRDTEAFF. CDR3 coding DNA: TGTGCCAGCAGTGAACGGACGCGGGACACTGAAGCTTTCTTT. This chain uses TRBV6-1 with TRBJ1-1; no firm D call. Trimming stripped 2 bases from V and 3 bases from J, with 10 bases between. Germline loops: CDR1 MNHNS, CDR2 SASEGT. The CDR3 is 14 amino acids.

The rearrangement uses TRBV19 and TRBJ2-1; the match to TRBD2 covers 7 bases. Trimming removed 3 bases from V and 8 bases from J; junction bases left unmatched: 4. The CDR3 runs to 13 residues. Germline V CDR1 and CDR2: LNHDA, SQIVND (reference sequence). The CDR3 reads CASSITLADEQFF. Written as DNA, the CDR3 is TGTGCCAGTAGTATTACCCTAGCGGATGAGCAGTTCTTC.

This rearrangement joins TRBV19 to TRBJ1-2, with TRBD1 as a possible D gene (6 bases). CDR1 LNHDA and CDR2 SQIVND come from the germline V gene (reference sequence). This CDR3 contains 15 residues. Between the trimmed V and J ends, which lost 6 bases and 4 bases, there was a span of 18 bases. The CDR3 is CASSEWAQGSYGYTF. The CDR3 bases are TGTGCCAGTAGCGAGTGGGCACAGGGTTCCTATGGCTACACCTTC.

This rearrangement joins TRBV30 to TRBJ1-6, with 8 bases fitting TRBD1. With V trimmed by 4 bases and J by 10 bases, 3 bases remained unmatched. Germline V gives CDR1 GTSNPN, CDR2 SVGIG (reference sequence). This CDR3 spans 12 amino acids. The DNA of the CDR3 is TGTGCCTGGAAACAGGGGGAATCACCCCTCCACTTT. It encodes CAWKQGESPLHF.

For this clone: Other nucleotide sequences from this sample produce the same CDR3. The chain has TRBV5-1 and TRBJ1-2, with D hard to call. The CDR3 runs 14 residues. The V end lost 0 bases, the J end lost 0 bases, and 6 bases lay between the germline ends. The germline V gene encodes CDR1 SGHRS and CDR2 YFSETQ. Here the CDR3 reads CASSLDGSNYGYTF. CDR3 nucleotides: TGCGCCAGCAGCTTGGACGGGTCTAACTATGGCTACACCTTC.

The chain recombines TRBV3-1 (or the pseudogene TRBV3-2) with TRBJ1-1; D gene uncertain. With 6 bases removed from V and 1 base from J, the gap between germline ends came to 6 bases. The CDR3 runs 12 residues. Germline values: CDR1 LGHDT, CDR2 YNNKEL (reference sequence). The CDR3 loop is CASRSPNTEAFF. CDR3 nucleotide sequence: TGTGCCAGCAGGAGCCCGAACACTGAAGCTTTCTTT.

This clone was recorded once. The rearrangement links TRBV10-3 to TRBJ2-1; the D is unclear. Trimming cost V 0 bases and J 3 bases, with 6 bases left between them. This CDR3 is built from 14 residues. From germline, CDR1 is ENHRY and CDR2 SYGVKD. CDR3 sequence: CAISESGLYNEQFF. The CDR3 DNA follows: TGTGCCATCAGTGAGTCCGGTCTCTACAATGAGCAGTTCTTC.

The chain carries TRBV30 and TRBJ2-7; the match to TRBD2 covers 11 bases. The CDR3 totals 14 residues. The V gene's germline CDR1 is GTSNPN and CDR2 SVGIG (reference sequence). V was pared by 5 bases and J by 0 bases, with 3 bases of the junction left unmatched. CDR3 coding DNA: TGTGCCTGGTCCGGGACTAGCGGCTCCTACGAGCAGTACTTC. It codes for CAWSGTSGSYEQYF.

The J gene is TRBJ1-5, the V gene TRBV19; TRBD1 aligns across 9 bases. The V gene end was trimmed by 6 bases and the J gene end by 7 bases; junction bases not matched to a gene: 7. The CDR3 is 14 residues long. Germline V gene lookup returns CDR1 LNHDA and CDR2 SQIVND (reference sequence). This chain's CDR3 is CASSVTGGSQPQHF. CDR3 DNA sequence: TGTGCCAGTAGCGTTACAGGGGGCAGCCAGCCCCAGCATTTT. Full variable domain (missing parts from reference TRBV19 and TRBJ1-5): DGGITQSPKYLFRKEGQNVTLSCEQNLNHDAMYWYRQDPGQGLRLIYYSQIVNDFQKGDIAEGYSVSREKKESFPLTVTSAQKNPTAFYLCASSVTGGSQPQHFGDGTRLSIL.

V usage is TRBV3-1 (or the pseudogene TRBV3-2) and J usage is TRBJ2-3; TRBD1 matches at 7 bases. From germline, CDR1 is LGHDT and CDR2 YNNKEL (reference sequence). This CDR3 contains 13 residues. V lost 7 bases, J lost 4 bases, and 5 bases stayed unmatched. In DNA form, the CDR3 reads TGTGCCAGCACTAACAGGGGAGCAGATACGCAGTATTTT. Its translation is CASTNRGADTQYF.

This sequence joins TRBV5-1 and TRBJ2-7; D is possibly TRBD1 (6 bases). Germline V CDR1 and CDR2: SGHRS, YFSETQ. This CDR3 region has 13 residues. V was pared by 4 bases and J by 5 bases, with 13 bases between. The CDR3 loop reads CASSLGGVDEQYF. CDR3 DNA: TGCGCCAGCAGCCTAGGGGGAGTTGACGAGCAGTACTTC.

The chain carries TRBV5-4 and TRBJ2-1, with D tentatively TRBD2 (6 bases). Trimming cost V 4 bases and J 4 bases, with 18 bases left between them. The CDR3 runs 16 residues. The V gene's germline CDR1 is SGHNT and CDR2 YYREEE (reference sequence). CDR3 in amino acids: CASSRSGRRIYNEQFF. CDR3 sequence (DNA): TGTGCCAGCAGCCGGAGCGGGCGCCGGATTTACAATGAGCAGTTCTTC. The full variable domain, with the rest looked up from reference TRBV5-4 and TRBJ2-1, is ETGVTQSPTHLIKTRGQQVTLRCSSQSGHNTVSWYQQALGQGPQFIFQYYREEENGRGNFPPRFSGLQFPNYSSELNVNALELDDSALYLCASSRSGRRIYNEQFFGPGTRLTVL.

V is TRBV19 and J is TRBJ1-2; 12 bases are shared with TRBD1. The germline gives CDR1 LNHDA, CDR2 SQIVND (reference sequence). This CDR3 is 16 amino acids long. J lost 2 bases, V lost 1 base, and 2 bases had no gene match. Here the CDR3 DNA reads TGTGCCAGTAGTATAGTTGGGACAGGGGGCAACTATGGCTACACCTTC. Its protein is CASSIVGTGGNYGYTF.

The chain has TRBV3-1 (or the pseudogene TRBV3-2) and TRBJ1-4; no clear D gene. The CDR3 consists of 14 residues. Germline V lookup: CDR1 LGHDT, CDR2 YNNKEL (reference sequence). The V end was cut by 4 bases, the J end by 8 bases, with 14 bases between. In nucleotides, the CDR3 is TGTGCCAGCAGCCCGACACACCCAGACGAAAAACTGTTTTTT. Encoded protein: CASSPTHPDEKLFF.

This clone was recorded once. J is TRBJ2-1 and V is TRBV7-9; 7 nucleotides align to TRBD2. The J segment lost 4 bases and the V segment lost 4 bases, leaving 10 bases of the junction unmatched. Germline CDR1 is SEHNR and CDR2 is FQNEAQ (reference sequence). The CDR3 has 16 amino acids. The chain's CDR3 is CASSSTTSELYNEQFF. The DNA for the CDR3 is TGTGCCAGCAGCTCAACTACTAGCGAACTATACAATGAGCAGTTCTTC.